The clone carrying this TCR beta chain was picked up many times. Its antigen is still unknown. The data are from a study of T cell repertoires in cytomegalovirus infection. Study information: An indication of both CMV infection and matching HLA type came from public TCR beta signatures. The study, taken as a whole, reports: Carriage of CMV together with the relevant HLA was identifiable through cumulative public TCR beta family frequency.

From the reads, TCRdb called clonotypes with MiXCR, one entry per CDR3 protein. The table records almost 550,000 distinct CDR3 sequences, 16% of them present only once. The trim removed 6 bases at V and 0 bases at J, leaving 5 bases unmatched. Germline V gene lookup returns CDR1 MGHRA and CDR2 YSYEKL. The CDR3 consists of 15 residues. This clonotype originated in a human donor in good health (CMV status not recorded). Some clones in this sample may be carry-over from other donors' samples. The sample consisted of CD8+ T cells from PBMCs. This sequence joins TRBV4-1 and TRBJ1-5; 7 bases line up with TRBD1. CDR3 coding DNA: TGCGCCAGCAGTCGGGACAGATATAGCAATCAGCCCCAGCATTTT. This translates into CASSRDRYSNQPQHF.